This paragraph covers one T cell receptor (beta chain) sequence. The antigen is unknown. The time point denotes: cycle 4 day 1 (C4D1), after more than 5 weeks of nivolumab. All the patients suffered relapse after autologous stem cell transplantation, and brentuximab vedotin exposure differed. Method: immunoSEQ multiplex PCR; TCRdb's copy keeps in-frame clones and lacks some. The sample records 96,000 or so clones, approximately 94% being singletons. These data originate in a study of PD-1 blockade in classical Hodgkin lymphoma. Points from the study as a whole: Significantly greater TCR diversity emerged by C4D1 in CD4+ cells but not CD8+ cells. Newly diagnosed patients were reported to exhibit reduced baseline TCR diversity relative to healthy donors.

The CDR3 is 15 residues long. Per germline, CDR1 GTSNPN and CDR2 SVGIG (reference sequence). The sample consisted of peripheral blood mononuclear cells (PBMCs), taken before the fourth cycle of nivolumab. The receptor's source is a human donor with classical Hodgkin lymphoma. V usage is TRBV30 and J usage is TRBJ2-5; 7 bases agree with TRBD1. The J call may be in error: the DNA end matches TRBJ2-7 better. CDR3 bases: TGTGCCTGGAGCCGGGGAGCCGGGACAGCCTACGAGCAGTACTTC. It is translated as CAWSRGAGTAYEQYF.